This TCR beta chain is drawn from a study of blood T cell repertoires in COVID-19. Background on the study: The study drew acute and convalescent COVID-19 samples from the United States, Italy and Spain. Sample material is recorded as cDNA or gDNA derived from T cells, B-cell-depleted T cells, or PBMCs.

Seattle patients were enrolled during active infection and followed longitudinally. Authors' methods: Quantification of nucleated cells was approximated via reference gene primer amplification. Using immunoSEQ multiplex PCR, the repertoire was profiled, and TCRdb retains in-frame clones only, with some absent. V, J and clone size are those of that table, while D and trimming were read from the DNA. Of some 65,000 clones listed, around 90% are singletons. The junction had 8 bases not matched to a gene; V was cut back by 6 bases and J by 11 bases. Germline V gene data show CDR1 as MDHEN and CDR2 as SYDVKM. The CDR3 contains 13 residues.

The sample was peripheral blood. V is TRBV28 and J is TRBJ1-1; TRBD1 matches at 11 bases. This receptor was obtained from a man over 45 with COVID-19, enrolled during active disease. This chain's CDR3 is CASRSGDRGRAFF. The CDR3 DNA reads as TGTGCCAGCAGGAGTGGGGACAGGGGGAGGGCTTTCTTT.